A selection of T cell receptor beta chains follows, all from one sample in a study of cytomegalovirus exposure and HLA in healthy donors. Some clones are missing from TCRdb's copy, which holds only in-frame ones; the method was immunoSEQ multiplex PCR. This table holds 170,000 or so clones, 80% found once. Source material: PBMCs. The source of these receptors is a boy between 10 and 17 years old in good health and CMV-seronegative. CDR3s include the opening cysteine and the closing phenylalanine or tryptophan. D genes are given only for firm matches. The size entry is marked missing in some rows and otherwise reads once, few, many or a size class.

v_call	d_call	j_call	clone_size	cdr3_nt	cdr3_aa
TRBV7-9	.	TRBJ2-1	once	TGTGCCAGCGATCGCGGGGCTAACGATGAGCAGCTCTTC	CASDRGANDEQLF
TRBV5-6	.	TRBJ2-5	.	TGTGCCAGCAGCTCCGGAGTGAAGACCCAGTACTTC	CASSSGVKTQYF
TRBV5-6	.	TRBJ1-4	few	TGTGCCAGCAGCTTGTCCCCAGGGGATAATGAAAAACTGTTTTTT	CASSLSPGDNEKLFF
TRBV20-1	TRBD2	TRBJ2-7	.	TGCAGTGCGGCGGGGGATTACGAGCAGTACTTC	CSAAGDYEQYF
TRBV19	.	TRBJ1-2	.	TGTGCCAGTAGTATACGGGGGAACTATGGCTACACCTTC	CASSIRGNYGYTF
TRBV15	.	TRBJ1-2	.	TGTGCCACCAGCAGAGATCGGTTTTCGAGAAGGGGTGGCTACACCTTC	CATSRDRFSRRGGYTF
TRBV6-4	TRBD2	TRBJ2-1	few	TGTGCCAGCAGTGACTCTAGCGGGAGCAATGAGCAGTTCTTC	CASSDSSGSNEQFF
TRBV6-1	.	TRBJ1-6	.	TGTGCCAGCAAGGGGTATCGTGGTTCACCCCTCCACTTT	CASKGYRGSPLHF
TRBV4-1	.	TRBJ1-2	.	TGCGCCAGCAGCCAAGATCGAGGCTATGGCTACACCTTC	CASSQDRGYGYTF
TRBV6-6	TRBD1	TRBJ1-4	.	TGTGCCAGCAGTTACGACAGGGGGGATGAAAAACTGTTTTTT	CASSYDRGDEKLFF
TRBV4-2	TRBD2	TRBJ2-5	.	TGTGCCAGCAGCCAAGAGGGGACTAGCGGGAGCGAGACCCAGTACTTC	CASSQEGTSGSETQYF
TRBV7-6	TRBD1	TRBJ1-5	.	TGTGCCAGCAGCTTGTCTACAGGGGGGAATCAGCCCCAGCATTTT	CASSLSTGGNQPQHF
TRBV7-3	.	TRBJ1-4	.	TGTGCCAGCAGCTTAGCGAGCGCCGGTGGTGAAAAACTGTTTTTT	CASSLASAGGEKLFF
TRBV9	TRBD2	TRBJ2-1	once	TGTGCCAGCAGCGTCCGCTCGGGAGCGGGAGTGGTCGGGAATGAGCAGTTCTTC	CASSVRSGAGVVGNEQFF
TRBV7-9	.	TRBJ2-3	.	TGTGCCAGCAGTACCGACATCACAGATACGCAGTATTTT	CASSTDITDTQYF
TRBV5-1	TRBD1	TRBJ1-2	.	TGCGCCAGCAGCCCTGACGATCCTGGGACAGGGTGGGCCTATGGCTACACCTTC	CASSPDDPGTGWAYGYTF
TRBV9	.	TRBJ2-7	.	TGTGCCAGCAGCGTAGGACAGGTTTCCTACGAGCAGTACTTC	CASSVGQVSYEQYF
TRBV29-1	TRBD1	TRBJ1-2	.	TGCAGCGTTCAACGGGACAGAACTAACTATGGCTACACCTTC	CSVQRDRTNYGYTF
TRBV25-1	TRBD1	TRBJ1-1	few	TGTGCCAGCAGGCCCTCGGGACAGAAGAACACTGAAGCTTTCTTT	CASRPSGQKNTEAFF
TRBV4-3	TRBD1	TRBJ1-3	.	TGCGCCAGCAGCCAAGAGAAAGACAGGGTGGGGGACACCATATATTTT	CASSQEKDRVGDTIYF
TRBV13	.	TRBJ2-7	.	TGTGCCAGCAGCGTCCGTGGTAGCGAGCAGTACTTC	CASSVRGSEQYF
TRBV11-2	.	TRBJ2-1	.	TGTGCCAGCAGCTTACGTGGGAGTGGGCTAGTCAATGAGCAGTTCTTC	CASSLRGSGLVNEQFF
TRBV30	.	TRBJ1-1	.	TGTGCCTGGAGTGTAAGGCGGTTGGCGGAAGCTTTCTTT	CAWSVRRLAEAFF
TRBV9	TRBD2	TRBJ2-3	.	TGTGCCAGCAGCCCCCGGGACTATCCTAGCACAGATACGCAGTATTTT	CASSPRDYPSTDTQYF
TRBV7-9	.	TRBJ2-7	.	TGTTCCAGCAGCTTAAACGGGTTATACGAGCAGTACTTC	CSSSLNGLYEQYF
TRBV30	.	TRBJ1-1	.	TGTGCCTGGAGTGTACTCCAAAAGAACACTGAAGCTTTCTTT	CAWSVLQKNTEAFF
TRBV7-9	.	TRBJ2-7	.	TGTGCCAGCAGCTTTATTCCCAGGGGAAAAGGCCGTGGGCTGTACGAGCAGTACTTC	CASSFIPRGKGRGLYEQYF
TRBV9	.	TRBJ1-1	.	TGTGCCAGCAGCGTCTCCCCGGACGGGCTTTTCAGGGCGAACACTGAAGCTTTCTTT	CASSVSPDGLFRANTEAFF
TRBV7-2	.	TRBJ2-3	.	TGTGCCAGCAGCTCAGGGTACGTGCCAGATACGCAGTATTTT	CASSSGYVPDTQYF
TRBV6-5	TRBD2	TRBJ2-5	.	TGTGCCAGCAGTTATCAGGCGGGAGGAGAGACCCAGTACTTC	CASSYQAGGETQYF
TRBV5-1	.	TRBJ2-5	.	TGCGCCAGCAGCTTGGATCCCCCTCTCACAGGCAGCCAAGAGACCCAGTACTTC	CASSLDPPLTGSQETQYF
TRBV7-2	TRBD2	TRBJ2-1	.	TGTGCCAGCACCCTGGGACTAGCGGGAGGTGGTGAGCAGTTCTTC	CASTLGLAGGGEQFF
TRBV2	.	TRBJ1-6	.	TGTGCCAGCAGTGAACAGGGGCCTTATAATTCACCCCTCCACTTT	CASSEQGPYNSPLHF
TRBV6-5	.	TRBJ2-7	.	TGTGCCAGCAGTTACGCCGCGGGCCCACCCTACGAGCAGTACTTC	CASSYAAGPPYEQYF
TRBV7-3	TRBD2	TRBJ2-2	.	TGTGCCAGCAGCACTACTAGCGGGATTCGGACCGGGGAGCTGTTTTTT	CASSTTSGIRTGELFF
TRBV7-3	.	TRBJ2-1	once	TGTGCCAGCAGCTTCGCGGGGAACGATGAGCAGTTCTTC	CASSFAGNDEQFF
TRBV2	TRBD1	TRBJ2-1	once	TGTGCCAGTAAGACAGGGTCGAACAATGAGCAGTTCTTC	CASKTGSNNEQFF
TRBV7-9	.	TRBJ1-2	.	TGTGCCAGCAGCTTACAACTCTATGGCTACACCTTC	CASSLQLYGYTF
TRBV19	.	TRBJ2-2	.	TGTGCCAGCAATCCCTCGGGCACCGGGGAGCTGTTTTTT	CASNPSGTGELFF
TRBV18	TRBD1	TRBJ2-6	.	TGTGCCAGCAGGAGAGAGGGGGCGCGCGTTGGGGCCAACGTCCTGACTTTC	CASRREGARVGANVLTF
TRBV5-1	.	TRBJ1-2	once	TGCGCCAGCAGCGGGACACCTGTTGTCTATGGCTACACCTTC	CASSGTPVVYGYTF
TRBV27	TRBD2	TRBJ2-7	.	TGTGCCAGCAGTTCGGGGGGACGTTCCTACGAGCAGTACTTC	CASSSGGRSYEQYF
TRBV5-4	.	TRBJ2-7	.	TGTGCCAGCAGCCCCACCCTTGGCCAGGGCTACGAGCAGTACTTC	CASSPTLGQGYEQYF